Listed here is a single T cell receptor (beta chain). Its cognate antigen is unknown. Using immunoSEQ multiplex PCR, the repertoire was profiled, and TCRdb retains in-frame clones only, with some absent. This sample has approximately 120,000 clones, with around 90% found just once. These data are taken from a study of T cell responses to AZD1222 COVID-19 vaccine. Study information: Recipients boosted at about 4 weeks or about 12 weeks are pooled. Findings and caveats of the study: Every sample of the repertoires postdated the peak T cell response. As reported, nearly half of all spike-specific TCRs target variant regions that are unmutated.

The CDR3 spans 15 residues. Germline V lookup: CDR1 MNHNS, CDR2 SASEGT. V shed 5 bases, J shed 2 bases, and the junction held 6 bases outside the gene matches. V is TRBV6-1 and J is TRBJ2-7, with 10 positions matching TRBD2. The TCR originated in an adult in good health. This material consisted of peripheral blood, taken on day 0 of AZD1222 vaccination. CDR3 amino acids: CASSTTSGKAYEQYF. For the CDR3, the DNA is TGTGCCAGCAGTACAACTAGCGGGAAAGCCTACGAGCAGTACTTC.